Only a few counts were recorded for the clone carrying this TCR beta chain. As to time point: newly diagnosed GD, antithyroid drugs for less than 3 months. The TCR library was made from RNA that had been extracted from PBMCs in TRIzol. The V gene end was trimmed by 3 bases and the J gene end by 1 base; junction bases not matched to a gene: 11. This CDR3 region has 17 residues. Germline V CDR1 and CDR2: SGDLS, YYNGEE. The entry originates in a study of regulatory T cells in long-lasting Graves disease. Library construction for TCR beta used iRepertoire HTBI primers and Arm-PCR of CDR3 regions. A single record per CDR3 protein comes from TCRdb applying MiXCR to the multiplex PCR reads. Of a few hundred thousand distinct CDR3 sequences detected, 16% appear once; the ten largest clones hold 25% to 30%. This sample was also put to use in a study of T cells in Graves' hyperthyroidism and ophthalmopathy.

The sample in question was peripheral blood mononuclear cells (PBMCs), obtained at new diagnosis, from a patient treated with antithyroid drugs. The rearrangement joins TRBV9 to TRBJ2-3, with 7 positions matching TRBD2. The sequence came from a man between 35 and 55 years old with Graves disease. Here the CDR3 DNA reads TGTGCCAGCAGCGCACTCGGTGGGCTAGCGGGCACAGATACGCAGTATTTT. Translated, it gives CASSALGGLAGTDTQYF.